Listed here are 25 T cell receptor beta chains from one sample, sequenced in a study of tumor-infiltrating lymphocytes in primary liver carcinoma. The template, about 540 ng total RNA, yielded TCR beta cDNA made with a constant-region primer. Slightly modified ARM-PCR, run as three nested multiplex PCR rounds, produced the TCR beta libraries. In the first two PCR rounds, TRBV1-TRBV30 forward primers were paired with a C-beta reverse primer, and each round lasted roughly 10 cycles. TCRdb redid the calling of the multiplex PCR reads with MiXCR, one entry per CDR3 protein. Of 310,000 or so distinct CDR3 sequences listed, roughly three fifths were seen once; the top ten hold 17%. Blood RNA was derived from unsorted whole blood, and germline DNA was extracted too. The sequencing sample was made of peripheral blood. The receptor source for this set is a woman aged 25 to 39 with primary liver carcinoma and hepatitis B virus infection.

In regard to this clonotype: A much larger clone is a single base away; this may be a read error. The CDR3 spells CASSYSGPKGEQFF. The CDR3 nucleotides are TGTGCCAGCAGCTATAGCGGACCTAAGGGTGAGCAGTTCTTC. The rearrangement uses TRBV6-2 or TRBV6-3 and TRBJ2-1; D might be TRBD2 (6 bases). Trimming took off 6 bases at V and 9 bases at J, with 18 bases between the two ends. This CDR3 has 14 amino acids. Germline CDR1 and CDR2: MNHEY and SVGEGT.

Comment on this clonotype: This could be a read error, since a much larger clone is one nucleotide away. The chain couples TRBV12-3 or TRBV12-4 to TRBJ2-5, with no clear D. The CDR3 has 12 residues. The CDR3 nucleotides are TGTGCCAGAAGTTTAGCCAGGGAGACCCAGTACTTC. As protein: CARSLARETQYF.

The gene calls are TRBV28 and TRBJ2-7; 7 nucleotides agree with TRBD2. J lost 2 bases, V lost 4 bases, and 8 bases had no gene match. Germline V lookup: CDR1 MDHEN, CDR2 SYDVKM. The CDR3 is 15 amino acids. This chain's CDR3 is CASSSFSGGAYEQYF. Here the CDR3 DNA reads TGTGCCAGCAGTTCATTCTCGGGGGGAGCCTACGAGCAGTACTTC. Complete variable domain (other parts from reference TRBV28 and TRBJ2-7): DVKVTQSSRYLVKRTGEKVFLECVQDMDHENMFWYRQDPGLGLRLIYFSYDVKMKEKGDIPEGYSVSREKKERFSLILESASTNQTSMYLCASSSFSGGAYEQYFGPGTRLTVT.

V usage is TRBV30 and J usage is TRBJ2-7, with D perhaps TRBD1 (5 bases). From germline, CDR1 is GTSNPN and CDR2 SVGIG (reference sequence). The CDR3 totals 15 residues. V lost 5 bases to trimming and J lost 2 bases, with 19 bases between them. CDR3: CAWDGIQGRPYEQYF. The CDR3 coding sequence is TGTGCCTGGGATGGAATTCAGGGTAGGCCCTACGAGCAGTACTTC.

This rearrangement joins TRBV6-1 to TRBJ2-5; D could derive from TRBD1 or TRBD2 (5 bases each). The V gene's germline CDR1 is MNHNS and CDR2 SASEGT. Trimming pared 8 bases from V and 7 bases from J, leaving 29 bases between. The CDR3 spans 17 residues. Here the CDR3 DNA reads TGTGCCAGCGGAGTACGAGTTGGGGCAGGTCGAGGAGGGACCCAGTACTTC. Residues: CASGVRVGAGRGGTQYF.

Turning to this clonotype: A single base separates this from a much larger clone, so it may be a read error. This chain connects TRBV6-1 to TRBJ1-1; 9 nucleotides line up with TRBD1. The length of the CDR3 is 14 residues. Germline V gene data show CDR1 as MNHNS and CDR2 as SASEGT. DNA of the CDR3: TGTGCCGGCAGTGCCGACAGGGGGTCATTTGAAGCTTTCTTT. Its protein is CAGSADRGSFEAFF.

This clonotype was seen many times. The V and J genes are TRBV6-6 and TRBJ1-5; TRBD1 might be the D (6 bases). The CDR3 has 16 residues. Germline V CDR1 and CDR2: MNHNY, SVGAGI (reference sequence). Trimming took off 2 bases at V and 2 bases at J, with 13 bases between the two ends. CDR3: CASSYPGGGGNQPQHF. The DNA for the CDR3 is TGTGCCAGCAGTTACCCGGGGGGCGGAGGCAATCAGCCCCAGCATTTT.

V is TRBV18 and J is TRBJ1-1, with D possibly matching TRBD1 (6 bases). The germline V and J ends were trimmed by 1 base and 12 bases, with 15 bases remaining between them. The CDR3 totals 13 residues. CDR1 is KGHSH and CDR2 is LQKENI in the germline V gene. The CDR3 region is CASSPRDTRPTFF. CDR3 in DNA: TGTGCCAGCTCACCACGGGACACCCGTCCTACTTTCTTT.

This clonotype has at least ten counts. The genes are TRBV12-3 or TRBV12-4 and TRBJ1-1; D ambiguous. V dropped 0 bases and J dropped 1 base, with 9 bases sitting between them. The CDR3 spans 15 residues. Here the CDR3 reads CASSLATPGNTEAFF. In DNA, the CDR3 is TGTGCCAGCAGTTTAGCCACCCCGGGGAACACTGAAGCTTTCTTT.

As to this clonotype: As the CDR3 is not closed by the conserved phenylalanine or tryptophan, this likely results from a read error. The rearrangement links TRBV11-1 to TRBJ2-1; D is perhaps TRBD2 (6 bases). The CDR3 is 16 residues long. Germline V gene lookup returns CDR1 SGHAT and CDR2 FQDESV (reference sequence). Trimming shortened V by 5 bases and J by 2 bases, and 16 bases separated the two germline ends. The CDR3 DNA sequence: TGTGCCAGCAGCACACGAGGTGGGGAGGCCTACAATGAGCAGTTCCTC. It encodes CASSTRGGEAYNEQFL.

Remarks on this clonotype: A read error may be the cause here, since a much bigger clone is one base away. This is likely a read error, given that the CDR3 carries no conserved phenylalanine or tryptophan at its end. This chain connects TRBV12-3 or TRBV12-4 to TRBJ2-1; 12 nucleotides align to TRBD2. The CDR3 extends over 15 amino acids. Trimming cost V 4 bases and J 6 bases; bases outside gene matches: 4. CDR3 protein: CASSSRLAGVNEQFS. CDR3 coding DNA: TGTGCCAGCAGTTCGAGACTAGCGGGAGTCAATGAGCAGTTCTCC.

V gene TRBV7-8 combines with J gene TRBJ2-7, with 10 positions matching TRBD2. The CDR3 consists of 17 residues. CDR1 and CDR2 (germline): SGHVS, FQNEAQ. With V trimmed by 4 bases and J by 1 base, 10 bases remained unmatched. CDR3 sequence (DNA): TGTGCCAGCAGCTCCAGAGGAGCTAGCGGGAGTTCCTACGAGCAGTACTTC. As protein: CASSSRGASGSSYEQYF. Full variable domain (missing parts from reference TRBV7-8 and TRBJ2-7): GAGVSQSPRYKVAKRGQDVALRCDPISGHVSLFWYQQALGQGPEFLTYFQNEAQLDKSGLPSDRFFAERPEGSVSTLKIQRTQQEDSAVYLCASSSRGASGSSYEQYFGPGTRLTVT.

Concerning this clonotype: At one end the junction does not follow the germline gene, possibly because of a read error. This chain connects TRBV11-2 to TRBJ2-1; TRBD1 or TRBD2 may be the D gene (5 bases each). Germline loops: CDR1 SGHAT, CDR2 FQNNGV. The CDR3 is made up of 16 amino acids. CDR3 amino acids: CVSSPRGESSYNEQFF. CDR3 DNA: TGTGTCAGCAGCCCGAGAGGGGAGAGCTCCTACAATGAGCAGTTCTTC.

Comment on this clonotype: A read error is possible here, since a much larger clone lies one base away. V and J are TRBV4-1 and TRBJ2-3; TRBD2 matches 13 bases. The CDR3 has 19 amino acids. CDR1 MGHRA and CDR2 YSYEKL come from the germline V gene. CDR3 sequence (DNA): TGCGCCGGCAGCCAAGCAACCGGGACTAGCGGGGAAAGCACAGATACGCAGTATTTT. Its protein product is CAGSQATGTSGESTDTQYF.

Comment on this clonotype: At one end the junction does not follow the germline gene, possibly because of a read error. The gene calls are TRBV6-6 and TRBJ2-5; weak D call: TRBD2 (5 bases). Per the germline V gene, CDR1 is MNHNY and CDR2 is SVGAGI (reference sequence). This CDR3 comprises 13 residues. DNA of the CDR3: TGTGTCAGCAGTCGGAGGACTGAAGAGACCCAGTACTTC. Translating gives CVSSRRTEETQYF.

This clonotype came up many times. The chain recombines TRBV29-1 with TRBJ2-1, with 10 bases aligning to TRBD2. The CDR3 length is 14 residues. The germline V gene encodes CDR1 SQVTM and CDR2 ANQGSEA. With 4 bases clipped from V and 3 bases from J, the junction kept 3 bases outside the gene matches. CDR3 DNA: TGCAGCGTTGGAAGCGGGAGGGGCTACAATGAGCAGTTCTTC. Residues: CSVGSGRGYNEQFF.

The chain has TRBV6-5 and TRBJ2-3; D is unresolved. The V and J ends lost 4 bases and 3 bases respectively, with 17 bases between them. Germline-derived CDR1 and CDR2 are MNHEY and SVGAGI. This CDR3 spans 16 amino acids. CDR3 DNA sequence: TGTGCCAGCAGTTCCCTCCTTGGGTGGGGAACAGATACGCAGTATTTT. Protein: CASSSLLGWGTDTQYF.

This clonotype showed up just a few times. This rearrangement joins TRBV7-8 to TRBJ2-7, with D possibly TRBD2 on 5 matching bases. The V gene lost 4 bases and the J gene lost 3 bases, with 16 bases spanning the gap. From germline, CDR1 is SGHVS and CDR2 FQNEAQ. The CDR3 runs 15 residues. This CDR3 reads CASSSTAGLFYEQYF. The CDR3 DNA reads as TGTGCCAGCAGCTCTACAGCCGGACTGTTCTACGAGCAGTACTTC.

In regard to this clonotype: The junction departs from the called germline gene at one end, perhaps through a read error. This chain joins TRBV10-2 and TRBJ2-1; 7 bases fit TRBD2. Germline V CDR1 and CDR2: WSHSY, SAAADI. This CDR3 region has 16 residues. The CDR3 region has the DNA TGCGCCAGCAATGTGGATGGCGGGAGCTCCTACAATGGGCAGTTCTTC. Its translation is CASNVDGGSSYNGQFF.

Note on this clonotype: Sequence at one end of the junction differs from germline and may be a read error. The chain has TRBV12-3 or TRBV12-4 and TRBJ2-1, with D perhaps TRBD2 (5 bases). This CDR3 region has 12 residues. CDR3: CASSDPSNGQFF. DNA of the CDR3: TGTGCCAGCAGTGACCCTAGCAATGGGCAGTTCTTC.

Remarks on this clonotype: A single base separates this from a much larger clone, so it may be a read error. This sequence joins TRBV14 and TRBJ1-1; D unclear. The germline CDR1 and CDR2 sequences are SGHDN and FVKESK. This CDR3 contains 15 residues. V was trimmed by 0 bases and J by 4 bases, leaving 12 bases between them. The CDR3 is CASSQDRDTVTEAFF. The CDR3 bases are TGTGCCAGCAGCCAAGATCGAGACACGGTCACTGAAGCTTTCTTT.

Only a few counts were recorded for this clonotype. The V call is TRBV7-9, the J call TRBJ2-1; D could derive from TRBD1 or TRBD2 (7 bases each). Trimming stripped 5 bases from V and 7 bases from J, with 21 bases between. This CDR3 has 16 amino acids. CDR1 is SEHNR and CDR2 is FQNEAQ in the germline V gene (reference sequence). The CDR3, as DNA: TGTGCCAGCAGCAAGGGGACAGCGGGGCGGATAAATGAGCAGTTCTTC. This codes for CASSKGTAGRINEQFF.

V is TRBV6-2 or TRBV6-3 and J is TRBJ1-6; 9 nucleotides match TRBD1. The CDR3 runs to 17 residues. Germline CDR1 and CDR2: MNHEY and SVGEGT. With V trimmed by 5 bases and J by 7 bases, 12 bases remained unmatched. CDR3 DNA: TGTGCCAGCAGTCGGAACAGGGGGCGGAGGAACAATTCACCCCTCCACTTT. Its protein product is CASSRNRGRRNNSPLHF.

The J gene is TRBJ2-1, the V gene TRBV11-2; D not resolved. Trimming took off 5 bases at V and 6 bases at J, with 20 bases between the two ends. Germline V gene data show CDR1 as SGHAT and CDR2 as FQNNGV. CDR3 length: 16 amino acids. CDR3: CASSRWRFADANEQFF. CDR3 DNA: TGTGCCAGCAGCCGGTGGCGGTTTGCAGATGCCAATGAGCAGTTCTTC.

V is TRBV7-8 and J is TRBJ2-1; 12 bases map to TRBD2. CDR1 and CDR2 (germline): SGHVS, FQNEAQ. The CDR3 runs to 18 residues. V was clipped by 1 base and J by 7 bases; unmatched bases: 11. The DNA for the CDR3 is TGTGCCAGCAGCTTAGGCCCCCTGACTAGCGGGAGAGAGAATGAGCAGTTCTTC. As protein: CASSLGPLTSGRENEQFF. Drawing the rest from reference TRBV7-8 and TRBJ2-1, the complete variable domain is GAGVSQSPRYKVAKRGQDVALRCDPISGHVSLFWYQQALGQGPEFLTYFQNEAQLDKSGLPSDRFFAERPEGSVSTLKIQRTQQEDSAVYLCASSLGPLTSGRENEQFFGPGTRLTVL.